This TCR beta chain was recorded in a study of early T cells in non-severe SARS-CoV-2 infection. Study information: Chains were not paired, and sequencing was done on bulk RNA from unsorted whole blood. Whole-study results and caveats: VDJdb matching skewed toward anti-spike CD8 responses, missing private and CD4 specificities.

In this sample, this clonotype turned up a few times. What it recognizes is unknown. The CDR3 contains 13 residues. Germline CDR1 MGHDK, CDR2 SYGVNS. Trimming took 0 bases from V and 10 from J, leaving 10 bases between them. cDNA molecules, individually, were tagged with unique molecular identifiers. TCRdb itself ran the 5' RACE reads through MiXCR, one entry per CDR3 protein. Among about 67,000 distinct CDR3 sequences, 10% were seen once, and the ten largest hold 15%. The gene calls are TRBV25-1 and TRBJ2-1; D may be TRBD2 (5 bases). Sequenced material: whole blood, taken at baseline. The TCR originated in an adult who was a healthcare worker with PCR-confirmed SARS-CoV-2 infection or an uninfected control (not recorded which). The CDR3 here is CASSEYPTGEQFF. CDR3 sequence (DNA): TGTGCCAGCAGTGAATATCCTACGGGGGAGCAGTTCTTC.